The TCR beta chain described here comes from a study of shared clonotypes between healthy human individuals. The study, taken as a whole, reports: Sampling covered blood only; tissue repertoires likely differ.

This table comes from immunoSEQ multiplex PCR, and its TCRdb copy is limited to in-frame clones, with some not included. This table has about 2.2 million clones, about 92% appearing once. Concerning this clone itself: Its specificity is not known. Distinct nucleotide sequences in the sample also encode this CDR3.

Naive CD8 cells, CD45RO-negative and positively selected for CCR7, excluded terminally differentiated effector memory CD45RA+ cells. The source of this sequence is a young man in good health. Some clones in this sample may be carry-over from other donors' samples. Sequenced: naive CD8+ T cells from PBMCs.

This CDR3 reads CASSVGGGTTEAFF. The CDR3 DNA reads TGTGCCAGCAGCGTAGGGGGGGGAACCACTGAAGCTTTCTTT. The gene calls are TRBV9 and TRBJ1-1; D may be TRBD1 (5 bases). This CDR3 has 14 residues. Per the germline V gene, CDR1 is SGDLS and CDR2 is YYNGEE. V was trimmed by 0 bases and J by 4 bases, leaving 10 bases between them.